Below, one TCR beta chain is given with its context. Antigen specificity is unknown. The PCR was carried out with 60 Vbeta primers and 13 Jbeta primers. The authors' processing: An analysis that came later counted approximately 76 million unique TCR beta chains, approximately 9.9 million shared. Sequencing used immunoSEQ multiplex PCR; TCRdb keeps in-frame clones, though not all of them. Clone size and V and J calls were adopted from that table, with D and trimming inferred from the DNA. The sample has more than 95,000 clones; 77% are singletons. The data derive from a study of cytomegalovirus exposure and HLA in healthy donors. Study-wide background: An analysis done earlier identified 95 million to 140 million unique TCR beta sequences from about 180 million T cells.

General study points: Presence/absence analysis assumed near-uniform sequencing depth across donors.

Donors sampled were nominally healthy, though unrecorded immune exposures were likely. Sequenced material: PBMCs. This clonotype was sampled from a middle-aged woman in good health and CMV-seropositive.

CDR3 protein: CASSIGTGSYEQYF. CDR3 coding DNA: TGTGCCAGTAGTATCGGAACAGGGTCGTACGAGCAGTACTTC. The chain is built from TRBV19 and TRBJ2-7; a weak D match, TRBD1 (6 bases). The CDR3 consists of 14 residues. Germline CDR1 reads LNHDA; CDR2 reads SQIVND (reference sequence). V dropped 3 bases and J dropped 4 bases, with 13 bases sitting between them.